A selection of T cell receptor beta chains follows, all from one sample in a study of long-term antiretroviral therapy in people with HIV. Generated by immunoSEQ multiplex PCR, the TCRdb table keeps only in-frame clones and is missing some. The table includes approximately 21,000 clones, 75% to 95% detected once. The source was unsorted PBMCs, collected approximately 4.5 years before starting antiretroviral therapy. The receptors derive from a woman between 25 and 40 years old with HIV. Each CDR3 is given with its conserved first and last residue. The order of the fields is clone size, D gene, J gene, V gene, CDR3 protein, CDR3 DNA. A D gene is named only where the DNA matches it firmly. A clone size is listed for some rows: how often the clone was seen (once, few, many), or a class if it is expanded.

>-|TRBD1|TRBJ1-3|TRBV5-1
CASSLGQGTGNTIYF
TGCGCCAGCAGCTTGGGACAGGGAACAGGAAACACCATATATTTT
>once|-|TRBJ1-1|TRBV4-2
CASSQEVTMNTEAFF
TGTGCCAGCAGCCAAGAGGTAACGATGAACACTGAAGCTTTCTTT
>-|TRBD1|TRBJ1-6|TRBV7-2
CASSLPDRSSYNSPLHF
TGTGCCAGCAGCCTCCCGGACAGGAGCTCCTATAATTCACCCCTCCACTTT
>once|TRBD1|TRBJ1-2|TRBV19
CASSMEGANYGYTF
TGTGCCAGTAGTATGGAGGGGGCGAACTATGGCTACACCTTC
>-|TRBD1|TRBJ1-3|TRBV7-3
CASSFNGQGGNTIYF
TGTGCCAGCAGCTTCAACGGACAGGGTGGAAACACCATATATTTT
>once|-|TRBJ2-1|TRBV13
CASSLVFSGHYNEQFF
TGTGCCAGCAGCTTAGTTTTCTCGGGACACTACAATGAGCAGTTCTTC
>-|-|TRBJ2-7|TRBV4-3
CASSQGARGSYEQYF
TGCGCCAGCAGCCAAGGGGCCAGGGGTTCCTACGAGCAGTACTTC
>-|-|TRBJ2-5|TRBV5-4
CASSLGGDIGRQETQYF
TGTGCCAGCAGCTTGGGGGGCGATATAGGCAGGCAAGAGACCCAGTACTTC
>once|-|TRBJ2-5|TRBV11-2
CASSLKGRTTQYF
TGTGCCAGCAGCTTAAAGGGCCGGACGACCCAGTACTTC
>-|-|TRBJ1-1|TRBV2
CASIFGGNTEAFF
TGTGCCAGCATCTTCGGGGGGAACACTGAAGCTTTCTTT
>few|-|TRBJ1-1|TRBV5-4
CASSSWTVGEAFF
TGTGCCAGCAGCTCATGGACGGTCGGGGAAGCTTTCTTT
>-|TRBD1|TRBJ1-2|TRBV6-6
CASVRNGQGKGYTF
TGTGCCAGCGTTAGAAACGGACAGGGGAAAGGCTACACCTTC
>-|TRBD2|TRBJ2-7|TRBV7-2
CASTETSLLAYEQYF
TGTGCCAGCACCGAGACTAGCTTATTGGCCTACGAGCAGTACTTC
>-|-|TRBJ2-1|TRBV10-3
CAISESVTGTYNEQFF
TGTGCCATCAGTGAGTCTGTGACTGGCACCTACAATGAGCAGTTCTTC
>-|-|TRBJ2-3|TRBV2
CASILSTDTQYF
TGTGCCAGCATACTCAGCACAGATACGCAGTATTTT
>-|-|TRBJ2-5|TRBV7-6
CASSLPGSGQETQYF
TGTGCCAGCAGCTTACCAGGGAGTGGCCAAGAGACCCAGTACTTC
>-|-|TRBJ2-7|TRBV11-1
CASSLRPRDGSEQYF
TGTGCCAGCAGCTTAAGGCCCCGGGACGGTTCCGAGCAGTACTTC
>-|-|TRBJ1-6|TRBV11-2
CASSLRGDSPLHF
TGTGCCAGCAGCTTACGGGGTGATTCACCCCTCCACTTT
>-|TRBD1|TRBJ1-2|TRBV30
CAWSPDRGLTFYGYTF
TGTGCCTGGAGTCCAGACAGGGGGCTCACTTTCTATGGCTACACCTTC
>-|TRBD1|TRBJ1-4|TRBV9
CASSSGQVATNEKLFF
TGTGCCAGCAGCTCAGGACAGGTCGCAACTAATGAAAAACTGTTTTTT
>-|-|TRBJ2-5|TRBV27
CASSLWAGTQETQYF
TGTGCCAGCAGTTTGTGGGCGGGGACCCAAGAGACCCAGTACTTC
>-|TRBD1|TRBJ1-1|TRBV19
CASLGTGLLNTEAFF
TGTGCCAGTCTCGGGACAGGGCTATTGAACACTGAAGCTTTCTTT
>-|TRBD1|TRBJ2-6|TRBV4-3
CASSQGTGKSGANVLTF
TGCGCCAGCAGCCAAGGGACAGGGAAGTCTGGGGCCAACGTCCTGACTTTC
>-|-|TRBJ1-2|TRBV7-8
CASSPHPTSGGYTF
TGTGCCAGCAGCCCTCACCCTACCTCGGGTGGCTACACCTTC
>-|TRBD1|TRBJ1-1|TRBV2
CASSVRDRNTEAFF
TGTGCCAGCAGCGTCCGGGACAGGAACACTGAAGCTTTCTTT
>-|TRBD1|TRBJ1-1|TRBV18
CASSPQGVGTEAFF
TGTGCCAGCTCACCCCAGGGGGTCGGCACTGAAGCTTTCTTT
>-|-|TRBJ1-1|TRBV27
CASSSTRTGLPEAFF
TGTGCCAGCAGTTCGACCCGAACAGGGCTACCTGAAGCTTTCTTT
>-|TRBD2|TRBJ2-5|TRBV7-9
CASSLTSGGETQYF
TGTGCCAGCAGCTTAACTAGCGGGGGGGAGACCCAGTACTTC
>-|TRBD1|TRBJ2-7|TRBV10-1
CASSDLDRGGYEQYF
TGCGCCAGCAGCGACCTGGACAGGGGAGGCTACGAGCAGTACTTC
>-|-|TRBJ1-2|TRBV4-3
CASSTARGRRTYGYTF
TGCGCCAGCAGCACCGCGAGAGGACGTCGAACCTATGGCTACACCTTC
>once|TRBD1|TRBJ2-5|TRBV5-4
CASSLAVEGQGETQYF
TGTGCCAGCAGCTTGGCCGTTGAAGGACAGGGGGAGACCCAGTACTTC
>-|-|TRBJ2-3|TRBV15
CATSRDLGGQGRTDTQYF
TGTGCCACCAGCAGAGATTTGGGGGGTCAGGGCCGCACAGATACGCAGTATTTT
>-|TRBD1|TRBJ1-1|TRBV19
CAILDRGLENTEAFF
TGTGCCATCCTAGACAGGGGGCTGGAGAACACTGAAGCTTTCTTT
>few|-|TRBJ1-2|TRBV6-6
CASSYSGREGYGYTF
TGTGCCAGCAGTTACTCTGGCAGGGAGGGCTATGGCTACACCTTC
>-|-|TRBJ1-3|TRBV19
CATSVGSYLSGNTIYF
TGTGCCACCAGTGTTGGAAGTTACCTCTCTGGAAACACCATATATTTT